The 25 T cell receptor beta chains reported below all come from one sample, sequenced in a study of cytomegalovirus exposure and HLA in healthy donors. In the PCR, 60 Vbeta and 13 Jbeta primers were used. Clones were sequenced by immunoSEQ multiplex PCR, and TCRdb holds only the in-frame ones, with some missing. The sample totals some 200,000 clones. The sequencing sample was made of PBMCs. These receptor sequences come from a woman under 30 in good health and CMV-seropositive.

This chain joins TRBV7-2 and TRBJ2-5; D possibly corresponds to TRBD1 (5 bases). V gave up 5 bases and J gave up 4 bases, with 8 bases separating them. The CDR3 has 12 residues. CDR1 and CDR2 from the germline V gene are SGHTA and FQGNSA. The CDR3 DNA reads as TGTGCCAGCAGCGACAGTTTAGAGACCCAGTACTTC. Protein product: CASSDSLETQYF.

The chain couples TRBV5-1 to TRBJ2-7; TRBD2 aligns across 8 bases. The CDR3 covers 14 residues. The germline gives CDR1 SGHRS, CDR2 YFSETQ. Unmatched junction bases numbered 4, after V lost 0 bases and J lost 5 bases. The CDR3 sequence is CASSLGLASDEQYF. The CDR3 nucleotides are TGCGCCAGCAGCTTGGGACTAGCGTCGGACGAGCAGTACTTC.

V is TRBV7-9 and J is TRBJ1-1; TRBD1 might be the D (5 bases). Germline assignment: CDR1 SEHNR and CDR2 FQNEAQ (reference sequence). V was trimmed by 2 bases and J by 1 base, leaving 8 bases between them. This CDR3 has 14 amino acids. The CDR3 loop is CASSLNQGNTEAFF. CDR3 coding DNA: TGTGCCAGCAGCTTAAATCAGGGGAACACTGAAGCTTTCTTT.

This chain links TRBV4-2 with TRBJ2-3, with 9 bases lining up with TRBD2. The CDR3 is made up of 16 amino acids. Germline trimming cut 2 bases from V and 5 bases from J; bases unmatched to any gene: 8. Germline lookup yields CDR1 LGHNA and CDR2 YNFKEQ. CDR3 DNA sequence: TGTGCCAGCAGCCAAAACATAGCGGGAGCGATAGATACGCAGTATTTT. Protein product: CASSQNIAGAIDTQYF.

The V gene is TRBV19, the J gene TRBJ1-4; D is undetermined. Between the trimmed V and J ends, which lost 3 bases and 3 bases, there was a span of 11 bases. This CDR3 contains 15 residues. Germline V lookup: CDR1 LNHDA, CDR2 SQIVND (reference sequence). CDR3 nucleotide sequence: TGTGCCAGTAGTATCGTGGGTCGGGCTAATGAAAAACTGTTTTTT. Residues: CASSIVGRANEKLFF.

Concerning this clone: At the DNA level, this CDR3 is encoded by other sequences in the same sample as well. The rearrangement links TRBV7-9 to TRBJ1-1; a weak D match, TRBD1 (5 bases). CDR1 is SEHNR, CDR2 FQNEAQ, per germline (reference sequence). The CDR3 sequence is 16 residues long. V lost 1 base and J 3 bases, leaving 15 bases between the germline ends. CDR3 sequence reads: CASSLGQGSWDTEAFF. CDR3 sequence (DNA): TGTGCCAGCAGCTTAGGGCAGGGAAGTTGGGACACTGAAGCTTTCTTT. The full variable domain, rest sourced from reference TRBV7-9 and TRBJ1-1, is DTGVSQNPRHKITKRGQNVTFRCDPISEHNRLYWYRQTLGQGPEFLTYFQNEAQLEKSRLLSDRFSAERPKGSFSTLEIQRTEQGDSAMYLCASSLGQGSWDTEAFFGQGTRLTVV.

The rearrangement joins TRBV5-1 to TRBJ1-5; 9 bases line up with TRBD1. The CDR3 has 15 amino acids. With 0 bases clipped from V and 4 bases from J, the junction kept 2 bases outside the gene matches. CDR1 and CDR2 from the germline V gene are SGHRS and YFSETQ. CDR3 nucleotide sequence: TGCGCCAGCAGCTTGGCCGGGACAGGGAATCAGCCCCAGCATTTT. Amino acid sequence: CASSLAGTGNQPQHF.

The genes are TRBV2 and TRBJ2-7; 8 nucleotides align to TRBD1. Trimming cost V 6 bases and J 3 bases; bases outside gene matches: 10. The CDR3 covers 15 residues. Per the germline V gene, CDR1 is SNHLY and CDR2 is FYNNEI. This CDR3 reads CASSQEDRAYYEQYF. The CDR3 nucleotides read TGTGCCAGCAGCCAAGAGGACAGGGCCTACTACGAGCAGTACTTC.

The V and J genes are TRBV5-6 and TRBJ2-1, with 9 bases that match TRBD2. The CDR3 loop spans 16 amino acids. Germline loops: CDR1 SGHDT, CDR2 YYEEEE. Trimming at V came to 1 base and at J to 4 bases, leaving 6 bases not matched to a gene. CDR3 sequence: CASSLRLAEKYNEQFF. The CDR3 region has the DNA TGTGCCAGCAGCTTGCGACTAGCGGAGAAATACAATGAGCAGTTCTTC.

The rearrangement links TRBV2 to TRBJ2-7; 10 nucleotides align to TRBD1. With V trimmed by 4 bases and J by 3 bases, 12 bases remained unmatched. This CDR3 is built from 17 residues. Germline CDR1 reads SNHLY; CDR2 reads FYNNEI. The CDR3 DNA is TGTGCCAGCAGTGGGGGGATCGGACAGGGGGAGGACTACGAGCAGTACTTC. This codes for CASSGGIGQGEDYEQYF.

V and J are TRBV7-9 and TRBJ2-1; D ambiguous. In germline, CDR1 is SEHNR, CDR2 FQNEAQ (reference sequence). Trimming stripped 6 bases from V and 10 bases from J, with 10 bases between. The length of the CDR3 is 11 residues. The CDR3 reads CASSTEWEQFF. In DNA form, the CDR3 reads TGTGCCAGCAGTACCGAGTGGGAGCAGTTCTTC.

The chain carries TRBV9 and TRBJ2-2, with 7 positions matching TRBD2. From germline, CDR1 is SGDLS and CDR2 YYNGEE. The V segment lost 2 bases and the J segment 0 bases; nucleotides outside the gene matches: 4. The CDR3 extends over 16 amino acids. The CDR3 spells CASSVSLAANTGELFF. The DNA of the CDR3 is TGTGCCAGCAGCGTCTCCCTAGCGGCGAACACCGGGGAGCTGTTTTTT.

The J gene is TRBJ2-7, the V gene TRBV19, with 10 bases that match TRBD1. V lost 5 bases and J lost 6; bases outside the gene matches: 7. Looked up from germline, CDR1 is LNHDA and CDR2 is SQIVND (reference sequence). The CDR3 length is 14 residues. In DNA, the CDR3 is TGTGCCAGTAGTCTTACGGGACAGGGGACCGAGCAGTACTTC. Translated: CASSLTGQGTEQYF.

The CDR3 spells CASSFGGSSYNEQFF. The CDR3 coding sequence is TGTGCCAGCAGCTTCGGCGGAAGCTCCTACAATGAGCAGTTCTTC. The genes are TRBV5-4 and TRBJ2-1, with unresolved D. CDR3 size: 15 residues. Germline CDR1 and CDR2: SGHNT and YYREEE (reference sequence). V lost 2 bases and J lost 0, with 9 bases in between.

This chain joins TRBV5-1 and TRBJ1-4; 7 bases are a match to TRBD1. Germline V gene lookup returns CDR1 SGHRS and CDR2 YFSETQ. This CDR3 has 15 residues. V shed 1 base, J shed 5 bases, and the junction held 5 bases outside the gene matches. The CDR3, as DNA: TGCGCCAGCAGCTTGTCGCAGGGGGGAAATGAAAAACTGTTTTTT. Translated, it gives CASSLSQGGNEKLFF.

V usage is TRBV9 and J usage is TRBJ1-1; no clear D. V gave up 1 base and J gave up 4 bases, with 8 bases separating them. Germline V lookup: CDR1 SGDLS, CDR2 YYNGEE. The CDR3 contains 13 residues. The CDR3 reads CASSVSSSTEAFF. In DNA form, the CDR3 reads TGTGCCAGCAGCGTAAGTTCGAGCACTGAAGCTTTCTTT.

This sequence joins TRBV27 and TRBJ1-5; 7 nucleotides match TRBD1. The CDR3 contains 17 residues. CDR1 and CDR2 (germline): MNHEY, SMNVEV (reference sequence). With V trimmed by 4 bases and J by 0 bases, 9 bases remained unmatched. The CDR3 is CASSSSGGPISNQPQHF. In DNA, the CDR3 is TGTGCCAGCAGTTCATCAGGGGGACCAATTAGCAATCAGCCCCAGCATTTT.

The rearrangement uses TRBV6-6 and TRBJ2-2; 7 bases fit TRBD1. Losses at the gene ends were 8 bases for V and 2 bases for J; bases not matched to a gene: 11. Germline V gives CDR1 MNHNY, CDR2 SVGAGI (reference sequence). The CDR3 covers 16 residues. The CDR3 protein is CASAPRGQLNTGELFF. In nucleotides, the CDR3 is TGTGCCAGCGCCCCAAGGGGGCAGCTAAACACCGGGGAGCTGTTTTTT.

The chain links TRBV10-3 to TRBJ1-2; D is perhaps TRBD1 (6 bases). V was clipped by 6 bases and J by 11 bases, with 13 bases between them. This CDR3 has 11 residues. Germline lookup yields CDR1 ENHRY and CDR2 SYGVKD. CDR3 loop: CAISLQGRYTF. DNA of the CDR3: TGTGCCATCAGCCTACAGGGACGATACACCTTC.

The J gene is TRBJ2-7, the V gene TRBV7-2, with TRBD2 matching over 8 bases. This CDR3 contains 14 residues. V gave up 1 base and J gave up 5 bases; unmatched junction bases: 4. In germline, CDR1 is SGHTA, CDR2 FQGNSA. The CDR3: CASSLGTSLNEQYF. As DNA, the CDR3 is TGTGCCAGCAGCTTAGGGACTAGCTTGAACGAGCAGTACTTC.

The V gene is TRBV12-5, the J gene TRBJ2-1; D not resolved. Germline CDR1 and CDR2: LGHNT and FRNRAP. V was shortened by 1 base and J by 9 bases, with 7 bases between the two germline ends. The CDR3 spans 12 residues. CDR3 bases: TGTGCTAGTGGTTTGGCTCGCAGTGAGCAGTTCTTC. As protein: CASGLARSEQFF.

The V gene is TRBV5-1, the J gene TRBJ1-1, with no clear D. Looked up from germline, CDR1 is SGHRS and CDR2 is YFSETQ. CDR3 size: 14 residues. V was shortened by 2 bases and J by 3 bases, with 11 bases between the two germline ends. CDR3 in amino acids: CASSLLSRDTEAFF. For the CDR3, the DNA is TGCGCCAGCAGCTTACTGTCGAGGGACACTGAAGCTTTCTTT.

This chain joins TRBV7-9 and TRBJ1-6; the D gene is possibly TRBD1 (5 bases). V shed 0 bases and J shed 1 base, with 10 bases lying between them. Germline assignment: CDR1 SEHNR and CDR2 FQNEAQ (reference sequence). The CDR3 contains 17 residues. The CDR3 DNA reads TGTGCCAGCAGCTTAGCAAGGGGCAGGTCCTATAATTCACCCCTCCACTTT. Residues: CASSLARGRSYNSPLHF. Full variable domain (rest looked up from reference TRBV7-9 and TRBJ1-6): DTGVSQNPRHKITKRGQNVTFRCDPISEHNRLYWYRQTLGQGPEFLTYFQNEAQLEKSRLLSDRFSAERPKGSFSTLEIQRTEQGDSAMYLCASSLARGRSYNSPLHFGNGTRLTVT.

J is TRBJ2-3 and V is TRBV7-9; no firm D call. In germline, CDR1 is SEHNR, CDR2 FQNEAQ (reference sequence). This CDR3 has 12 amino acids. Deletions cut 5 bases from V and 4 bases from J, with 7 bases between. This CDR3 is CASSPSPDTQYF. The CDR3 coding sequence is TGTGCCAGCAGCCCGAGCCCAGATACGCAGTATTTT. The full variable domain, in which reference TRBV7-9 and TRBJ2-3 provide the parts outside the CDR3, is DTGVSQNPRHKITKRGQNVTFRCDPISEHNRLYWYRQTLGQGPEFLTYFQNEAQLEKSRLLSDRFSAERPKGSFSTLEIQRTEQGDSAMYLCASSPSPDTQYFGPGTRLTVL.

This chain uses TRBV11-2 with TRBJ2-1; 8 positions match TRBD2. Germline V gene sequence: CDR1 SGHAT, CDR2 FQNNGV. The length of the CDR3 is 14 residues. V was clipped by 6 bases and J by 5 bases; unmatched bases: 6. DNA for the CDR3: TGTGCCAGCAGGCAAGCGGGAGTCAACAATGAGCAGTTCTTC. Its protein is CASRQAGVNNEQFF. Based on the CDR3 plus reference TRBV11-2 and TRBJ2-1, the full variable domain is EAGVAQSPRYKIIEKRQSVAFWCNPISGHATLYWYQQILGQGPKLLIQFQNNGVVDDSQLPKDRFSAERLKGVDSTLKIQPAKLEDSAVYLCASRQAGVNNEQFFGPGTRLTVL.